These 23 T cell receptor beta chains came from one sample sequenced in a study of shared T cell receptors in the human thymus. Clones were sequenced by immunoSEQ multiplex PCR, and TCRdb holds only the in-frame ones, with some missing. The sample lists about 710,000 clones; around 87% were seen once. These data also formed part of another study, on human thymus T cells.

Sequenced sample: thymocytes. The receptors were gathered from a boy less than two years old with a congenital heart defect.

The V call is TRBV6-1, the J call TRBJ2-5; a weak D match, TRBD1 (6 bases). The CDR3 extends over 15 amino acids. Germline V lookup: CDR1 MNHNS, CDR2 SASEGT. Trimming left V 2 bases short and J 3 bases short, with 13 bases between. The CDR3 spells CASSEPRDTEETQYF. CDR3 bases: TGTGCCAGCAGTGAACCCCGGGACACGGAAGAGACCCAGTACTTC.

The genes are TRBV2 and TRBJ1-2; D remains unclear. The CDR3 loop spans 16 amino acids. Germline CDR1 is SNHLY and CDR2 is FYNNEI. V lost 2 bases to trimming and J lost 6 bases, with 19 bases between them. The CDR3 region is CASSETKPRHGNGYTF. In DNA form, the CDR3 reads TGTGCCAGCAGTGAAACCAAACCCCGTCATGGCAATGGCTACACCTTC.

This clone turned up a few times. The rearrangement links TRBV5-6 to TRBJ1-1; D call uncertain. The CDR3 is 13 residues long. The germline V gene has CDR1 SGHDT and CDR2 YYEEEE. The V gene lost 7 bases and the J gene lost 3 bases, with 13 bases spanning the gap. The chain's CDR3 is CASSLKSDTEAFF. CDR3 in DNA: TGTGCCAGCTCGTTGAAGAGTGACACTGAAGCTTTCTTT.

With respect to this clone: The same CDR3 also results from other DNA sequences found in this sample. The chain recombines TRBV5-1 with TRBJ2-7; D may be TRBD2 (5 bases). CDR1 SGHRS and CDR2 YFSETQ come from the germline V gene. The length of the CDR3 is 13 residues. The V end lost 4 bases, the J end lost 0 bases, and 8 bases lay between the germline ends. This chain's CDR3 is CASSADYSYEQYF. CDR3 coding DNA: TGCGCCAGCAGCGCAGACTACTCCTACGAGCAGTACTTC.

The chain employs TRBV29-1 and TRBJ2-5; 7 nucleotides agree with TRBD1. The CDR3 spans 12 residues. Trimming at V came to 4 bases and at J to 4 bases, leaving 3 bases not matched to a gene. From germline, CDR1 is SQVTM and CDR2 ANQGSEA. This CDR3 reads CSVVRGRETQYF. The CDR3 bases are TGCAGCGTTGTAAGGGGGCGAGAGACCCAGTACTTC.

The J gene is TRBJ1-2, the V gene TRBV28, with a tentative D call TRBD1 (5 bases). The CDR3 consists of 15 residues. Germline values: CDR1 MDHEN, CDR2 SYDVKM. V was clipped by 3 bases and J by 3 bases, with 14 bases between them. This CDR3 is CASSFGGAKDYGYTF. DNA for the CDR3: TGTGCCAGCAGTTTTGGAGGGGCGAAGGACTATGGCTACACCTTC.

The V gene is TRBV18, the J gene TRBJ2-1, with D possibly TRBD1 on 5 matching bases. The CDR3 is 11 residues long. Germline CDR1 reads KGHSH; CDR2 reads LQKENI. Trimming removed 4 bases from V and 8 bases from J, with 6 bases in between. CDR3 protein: CASSQGYEQFF. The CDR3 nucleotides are TGTGCCAGCTCACAGGGGTATGAGCAGTTCTTC.

The CDR3 coding sequence is TGTGCCAGTAGTATACCTCAACCCCCGTCCCGACAGGGTAGCAATCAGCCCCAGCATTTT. Protein: CASSIPQPPSRQGSNQPQHF. The chain has TRBV19 and TRBJ1-5, with 7 bases fitting TRBD1. Per the germline V gene, CDR1 is LNHDA and CDR2 is SQIVND (reference sequence). Trimming at V came to 2 bases and at J to 0 bases, leaving 16 bases not matched to a gene. The CDR3 contains 20 residues.

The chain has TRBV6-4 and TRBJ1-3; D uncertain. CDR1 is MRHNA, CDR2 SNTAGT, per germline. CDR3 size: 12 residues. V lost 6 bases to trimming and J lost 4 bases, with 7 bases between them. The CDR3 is CASRGSGNTIYF. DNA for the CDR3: TGTGCCAGCAGGGGGAGCGGAAACACCATATATTTT.

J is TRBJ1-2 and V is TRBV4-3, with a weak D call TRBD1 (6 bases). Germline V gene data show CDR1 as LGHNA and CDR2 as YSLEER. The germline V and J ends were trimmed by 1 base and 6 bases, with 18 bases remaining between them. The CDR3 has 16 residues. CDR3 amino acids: CASSQVPPTKGDGYTF. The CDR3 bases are TGCGCCAGCAGCCAAGTTCCCCCGACAAAGGGGGATGGCTACACCTTC.

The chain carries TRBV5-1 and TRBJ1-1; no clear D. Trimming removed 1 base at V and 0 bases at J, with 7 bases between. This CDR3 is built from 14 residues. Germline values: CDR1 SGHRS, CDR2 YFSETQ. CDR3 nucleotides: TGCGCCAGCAGCTTGCTAAATGTGAACACTGAAGCTTTCTTT. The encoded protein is CASSLLNVNTEAFF.

The CDR3 here is CASSHTENYGYTF. CDR3 bases: TGTGCCAGCAGCCATACAGAGAACTATGGCTACACCTTC. The chain joins TRBV5-6 to TRBJ1-2; D is ambiguous. V lost 4 bases, J lost 2 bases, and 9 bases lay in between. The CDR3 runs to 13 residues. The germline gives CDR1 SGHDT, CDR2 YYEEEE.

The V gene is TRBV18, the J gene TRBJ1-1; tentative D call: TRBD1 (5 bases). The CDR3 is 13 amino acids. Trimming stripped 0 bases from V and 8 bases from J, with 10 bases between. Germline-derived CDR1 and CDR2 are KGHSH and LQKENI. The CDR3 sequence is CASSPPPGKEAFF. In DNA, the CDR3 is TGTGCCAGCTCACCACCGCCAGGGAAGGAAGCTTTCTTT.

This chain's CDR3 is CAWSPGTGGPTAYGYTF. The DNA of the CDR3 is TGTGCCTGGAGTCCCGGGACAGGGGGCCCTACCGCGTATGGCTACACCTTC. The chain uses TRBV30 and TRBJ1-2; 12 bases align to TRBD1. This CDR3 is 17 amino acids long. V trimming: 2 bases; J trimming: 5 bases; junction bases outside the gene matches: 12. Germline V gene data show CDR1 as GTSNPN and CDR2 as SVGIG (reference sequence).

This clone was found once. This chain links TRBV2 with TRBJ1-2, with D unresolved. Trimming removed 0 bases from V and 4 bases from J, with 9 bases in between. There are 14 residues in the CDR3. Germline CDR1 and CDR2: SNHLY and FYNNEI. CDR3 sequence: CASSEAREVYGYTF. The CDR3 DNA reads TGTGCCAGCAGTGAAGCGAGGGAGGTCTATGGCTACACCTTC.

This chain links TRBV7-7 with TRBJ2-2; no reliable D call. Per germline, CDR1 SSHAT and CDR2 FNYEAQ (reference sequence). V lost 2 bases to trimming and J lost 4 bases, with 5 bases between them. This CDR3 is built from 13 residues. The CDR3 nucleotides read TGTGCCAGCAGCTTATGGCCCACCGGGGAGCTGTTTTTT. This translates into CASSLWPTGELFF.

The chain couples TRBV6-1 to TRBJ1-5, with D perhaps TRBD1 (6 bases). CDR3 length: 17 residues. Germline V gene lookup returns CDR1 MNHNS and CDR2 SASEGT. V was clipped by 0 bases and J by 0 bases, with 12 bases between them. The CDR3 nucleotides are TGTGCCAGCAGTGAAGCTGGACAGCGAGATAGCAATCAGCCCCAGCATTTT. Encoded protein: CASSEAGQRDSNQPQHF.

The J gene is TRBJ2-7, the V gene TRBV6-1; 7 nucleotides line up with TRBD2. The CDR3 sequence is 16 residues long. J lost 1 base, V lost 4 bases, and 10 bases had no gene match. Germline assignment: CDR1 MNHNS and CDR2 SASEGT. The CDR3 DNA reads TGTGCCAGCAGTGCGGTCATAGCGGGTCAGTCCTACGAGCAGTACTTC. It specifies CASSAVIAGQSYEQYF.

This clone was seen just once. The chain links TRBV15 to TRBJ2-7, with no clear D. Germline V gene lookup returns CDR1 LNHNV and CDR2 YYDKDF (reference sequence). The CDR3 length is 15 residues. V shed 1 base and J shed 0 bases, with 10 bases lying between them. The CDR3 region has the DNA TGTGCCACCAGCAGAGCCCCGAACAACTCCTACGAGCAGTACTTC. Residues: CATSRAPNNSYEQYF.

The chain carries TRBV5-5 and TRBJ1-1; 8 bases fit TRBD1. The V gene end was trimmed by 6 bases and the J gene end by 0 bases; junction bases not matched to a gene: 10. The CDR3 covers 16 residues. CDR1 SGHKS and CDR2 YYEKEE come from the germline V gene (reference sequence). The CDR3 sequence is CASTIQGGQLNTEAFF. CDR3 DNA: TGTGCCAGCACCATACAGGGGGGACAGTTGAACACTGAAGCTTTCTTT.

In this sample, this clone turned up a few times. This CDR3 reads CASRRSGQNYGYTF. CDR3 sequence (DNA): TGTGCCAGCAGGCGATCGGGACAGAACTATGGCTACACCTTC. The V call is TRBV28, the J call TRBJ1-2; 7 bases line up with TRBD1. The CDR3 totals 14 residues. V dropped 6 bases and J dropped 2; count of bases not matched to a gene: 6. Germline CDR1 MDHEN, CDR2 SYDVKM.

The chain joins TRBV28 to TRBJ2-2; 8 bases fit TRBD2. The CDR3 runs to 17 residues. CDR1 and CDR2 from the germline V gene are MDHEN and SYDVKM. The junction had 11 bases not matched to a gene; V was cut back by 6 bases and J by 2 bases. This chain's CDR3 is CASRGSGRAKNTGELFF. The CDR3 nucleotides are TGTGCCAGCAGGGGGTCCGGGAGGGCGAAAAACACCGGGGAGCTGTTTTTT.

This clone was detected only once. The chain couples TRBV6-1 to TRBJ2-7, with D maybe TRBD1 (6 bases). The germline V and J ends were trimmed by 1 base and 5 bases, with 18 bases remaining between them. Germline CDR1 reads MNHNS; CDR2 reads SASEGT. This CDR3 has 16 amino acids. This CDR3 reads CASSEGPKGGSHEQYF. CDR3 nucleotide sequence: TGTGCCAGCAGTGAAGGCCCCAAAGGGGGTTCCCACGAGCAGTACTTC.